This TCR beta chain was sequenced for a study of OX40 agonist ivuxolimab in advanced cancers. Notes on the study in general: Among T cells, CD8+ cells averaged more expanded clones than CD4+ cells. Normalized expansion of T-cell clones was also low for some nonresponders.

Collection of blood occurred at baseline, at cycle 4 day 1, and at cycle 7 day 1. The CDR3 is made up of 14 amino acids. The V and J ends lost 4 bases and 9 bases respectively, with 16 bases between them. CDR1 and CDR2 (germline): KGHSH, LQKENI. Libraries were prepared by immunoSEQ multiplex PCR; TCRdb keeps only in-frame clonotypes and omits some of them. The sample lists 45,000 to 65,000 clones, 88% occurring once. As concerns this clone: The antigen is unknown.

This chain links TRBV18 with TRBJ1-5; D gene ambiguous. The clonotype was recovered from an adult with an advanced solid tumor such as melanoma, head and neck, liver or kidney cancer. The source material was CD4+ or CD8+ T cells sorted from blood, sampled in a trial of the OX40 agonist ivuxolimab. The CDR3 region has the DNA TGTGCCAGCTCACTCAGACAAGAGTATACGCCCCAGCATTTT. Translation: CASSLRQEYTPQHF.